These 32 T cell receptor beta chains were all obtained from the same sample, sequenced in a study of blood T cell repertoires in COVID-19. Measured with immunoSEQ multiplex PCR; TCRdb has only the in-frame clones, and not every one. This sample yields 210,000 or so clones, of which approximately 80% are seen a single time; 4.3% belongs to the top ten. What was sequenced was PBMCs or T cells enriched from blood (not recorded which). These receptors were obtained from a man aged 25 to 40 with acute COVID-19.

The rearrangement links TRBV9 to TRBJ2-1; 8 positions agree with TRBD2. The CDR3 is made up of 16 amino acids. Per germline, CDR1 SGDLS and CDR2 YYNGEE. V was pared by 0 bases and J by 6 bases, with 8 bases of the junction left unmatched. The CDR3 protein is CASSVDGGTSRNEQFF. The CDR3 nucleotides read TGTGCCAGCAGCGTAGACGGGGGGACTAGTCGCAATGAGCAGTTCTTC.

Of note for this clone: The same CDR3 arises from other DNA sequences in this sample as well. The CDR3 DNA is TGCGCCAGCAGCTTTAGCGGTCCTTACAATGAGCAGTTCTTC. It specifies CASSFSGPYNEQFF. V is TRBV5-1 and J is TRBJ2-1; a weak D match, TRBD2 (6 bases). V lost 2 bases and J 4 bases, leaving 10 bases between the germline ends. Germline lookup yields CDR1 SGHRS and CDR2 YFSETQ. The length of the CDR3 is 14 residues. Looking up the rest from reference TRBV5-1 and TRBJ2-1 gives the full variable domain: KAGVTQTPRYLIKTRGQQVTLSCSPISGHRSVSWYQQTPGQGLQFLFEYFSETQRNKGNFPGRFSGRQFSNSRSEMNVSTLELGDSALYLCASSFSGPYNEQFFGPGTRLTVL.

The chain links TRBV28 to TRBJ2-3, with a weak D call TRBD2 (6 bases). The V gene's germline CDR1 is MDHEN and CDR2 SYDVKM. Trimming removed 5 bases at V and 1 base at J, with 13 bases between. This CDR3 has 15 residues. Written as DNA, the CDR3 is TGTGCCAGCAGTCTCACGGGCGGGGGCACAGATACGCAGTATTTT. Translation gives CASSLTGGGTDTQYF.

The chain is built from TRBV14 and TRBJ1-3; 7 positions match TRBD1. CDR3 length: 17 amino acids. Trimming at V came to 5 bases and at J to 0 bases, leaving 10 bases not matched to a gene. Per germline, CDR1 SGHDN and CDR2 FVKESK. The CDR3 loop reads CASSSITRGLSGNTIYF. In DNA, the CDR3 is TGTGCCAGCAGCTCTATCACAAGGGGGCTCTCTGGAAACACCATATATTTT.

The rearrangement uses TRBV6-2 or TRBV6-3 and TRBJ2-7; 10 positions match TRBD1. Germline assignment: CDR1 MNHEY and CDR2 SVGEGT. With 2 bases clipped from V and 6 bases from J, the junction kept 7 bases outside the gene matches. The CDR3 covers 15 residues. The CDR3 loop reads CASSYLGQGTSEQYF. CDR3 in DNA: TGTGCCAGCAGTTACCTGGGACAGGGGACTTCCGAGCAGTACTTC.

The chain carries TRBV20-1 and TRBJ2-3, with unresolved D. CDR1 and CDR2 (germline): DFQATT, SNEGSKA (reference sequence). V gave up 5 bases and J gave up 5 bases, with 8 bases separating them. The CDR3 length is 11 residues. CDR3 nucleotides: TGCAGTGCTGTGACATTAGATACGCAGTATTTT. This gives the protein CSAVTLDTQYF.

This clone came up many times. This chain joins TRBV3-1 (or the pseudogene TRBV3-2) and TRBJ1-2; perhaps TRBD1 as D (6 bases). Germline values: CDR1 LGHDT, CDR2 YNNKEL (reference sequence). The CDR3 totals 18 residues. Between the trimmed V and J ends, which lost 1 base and 5 bases, there was a span of 23 bases. CDR3 coding DNA: TGTGCCAGCAGCCAAGGTTTCAGACAGGCCGGGACGGATTATGGCTACACCTTC. It codes for CASSQGFRQAGTDYGYTF.

The chain links TRBV14 to TRBJ1-2; weak D call: TRBD1 (6 bases). The CDR3 is 13 amino acids. Germline V gene data show CDR1 as SGHDN and CDR2 as FVKESK. V was trimmed by 4 bases and J by 6 bases, leaving 12 bases between them. The CDR3 DNA follows: TGTGCCAGCAGCCCGAGGGACACGGATGGCTACACCTTC. Protein sequence: CASSPRDTDGYTF.

J is TRBJ1-2 and V is TRBV3-1 (or the pseudogene TRBV3-2); 8 bases align to TRBD1. Looked up from germline, CDR1 is LGHDT and CDR2 is YNNKEL (reference sequence). The length of the CDR3 is 16 residues. V lost 4 bases and J lost 5; bases outside the gene matches: 12. For the CDR3, the DNA is TGTGCCAGCAGCCCCTCCGCCGGGACAGGCTTATATGGCTACACCTTC. It is translated as CASSPSAGTGLYGYTF.

This chain connects TRBV19 to TRBJ2-7; 8 bases align to TRBD1. In germline, CDR1 is LNHDA, CDR2 SQIVND (reference sequence). The CDR3 loop spans 15 amino acids. V shed 3 bases, J shed 2 bases, and the junction held 6 bases outside the gene matches. This CDR3 reads CASSMGGTGAYEQYF. The CDR3 DNA is TGTGCCAGTAGTATGGGCGGGACAGGAGCCTACGAGCAGTACTTC. Supplemented by reference TRBV19 and TRBJ2-7, the full variable domain reads DGGITQSPKYLFRKEGQNVTLSCEQNLNHDAMYWYRQDPGQGLRLIYYSQIVNDFQKGDIAEGYSVSREKKESFPLTVTSAQKNPTAFYLCASSMGGTGAYEQYFGPGTRLTVT.

The genes are TRBV29-1 and TRBJ1-5; 7 nucleotides align to TRBD1. The germline CDR1 and CDR2 sequences are SQVTM and ANQGSEA. This CDR3 has 16 amino acids. The ends lost 6 bases at V and 4 bases at J; junction bases unmatched: 15. The CDR3 bases are TGCAGCGTCGGTTTTATGACAGGGCTGGCGAATCAGCCCCAGCATTTT. Protein: CSVGFMTGLANQPQHF.

This clone was detected once. The chain couples TRBV2 to TRBJ1-4, with 9 bases that match TRBD1. After removal of 10 bases from V and 4 bases from J, the junction contained 13 bases not matched to a gene. CDR3 length equals 16 residues. From germline, CDR1 is SNHLY and CDR2 FYNNEI. Written as DNA, the CDR3 is TGTGCCACGAGCCGGGACAGGGAAGGTAGTAATGAAAAACTGTTTTTT. Its translation: CATSRDREGSNEKLFF.

The V gene is TRBV11-2, the J gene TRBJ2-7, with D possibly matching TRBD1 (6 bases). Germline-derived CDR1 and CDR2 are SGHAT and FQNNGV. The CDR3 extends over 15 amino acids. V lost 5 bases to trimming and J lost 6 bases, with 20 bases between them. The DNA of the CDR3 is TGTGCCAGCAGCGTACAACAGGGTAGCCTCCGCGAGCAGTACTTC. It translates to CASSVQQGSLREQYF.

The chain carries TRBV4-1 and TRBJ1-1; D not certain. This CDR3 has 15 residues. Per germline, CDR1 MGHRA and CDR2 YSYEKL. V shed 3 bases and J shed 2 bases, with 13 bases lying between them. CDR3 amino acids: CASSQAQTQNTEAFF. The CDR3 region has the DNA TGCGCCAGCAGCCAGGCCCAGACTCAAAACACTGAAGCTTTCTTT.

V and J are TRBV10-3 and TRBJ2-3; 9 bases are a match to TRBD2. The V segment lost 8 bases and the J segment 2 bases; nucleotides outside the gene matches: 14. Per germline, CDR1 ENHRY and CDR2 SYGVKD. This CDR3 spans 17 amino acids. The CDR3 here is CAIAGDSGGLYTDTQYF. Written as DNA, the CDR3 is TGTGCCATCGCGGGAGATAGCGGGGGCCTTTACACAGATACGCAGTATTTT.

The rearrangement links TRBV30 to TRBJ1-1; D remains ambiguous. This CDR3 has 12 amino acids. Trimming took 2 bases from V and 10 from J, leaving 14 bases between them. Germline V gene sequence: CDR1 GTSNPN, CDR2 SVGIG (reference sequence). The CDR3 DNA follows: TGTGCCTGGAGTCCTACGAACGGAGTAGCTTTCTTT. This codes for CAWSPTNGVAFF.

CDR3 coding DNA: TGTGCCAGCAGCGCTACAGGGGCGTCCTCTGGAAACACCATATATTTT. It translates to CASSATGASSGNTIYF. This chain joins TRBV7-2 and TRBJ1-3; 7 bases are a match to TRBD1. Germline trimming cut 5 bases from V and 0 bases from J; bases unmatched to any gene: 7. Germline V gene lookup returns CDR1 SGHTA and CDR2 FQGNSA. This CDR3 has 16 amino acids.

The V gene is TRBV29-1, the J gene TRBJ2-7, with 8 bases aligning to TRBD1. The CDR3 is made up of 13 amino acids. The junction had 4 bases not matched to a gene; V was cut back by 5 bases and J by 1 base. Per germline, CDR1 SQVTM and CDR2 ANQGSEA. Here the CDR3 reads CSVWTGISYEQYF. In DNA, the CDR3 is TGCAGCGTTTGGACAGGGATTTCCTACGAGCAGTACTTC.

This clone showed up just once. The rearrangement links TRBV5-4 to TRBJ2-5; 7 nucleotides agree with TRBD2. Per the germline V gene, CDR1 is SGHNT and CDR2 is YYREEE (reference sequence). V shed 2 bases, J shed 0 bases, and the junction held 7 bases outside the gene matches. The CDR3 totals 16 residues. CDR3 protein: CASSFGRGAYQETQYF. The CDR3 DNA is TGTGCCAGCAGCTTTGGGAGGGGTGCGTACCAAGAGACCCAGTACTTC.

The chain has TRBV19 and TRBJ1-1; the match to TRBD1 covers 7 bases. Germline CDR1 LNHDA, CDR2 SQIVND (reference sequence). The CDR3 loop spans 14 amino acids. J gave up 3 bases and V 5 bases, and 6 bases lay outside the gene matches. CDR3 sequence (DNA): TGTGCCAGTAGTCCCCGGGACAGAGACACTGAAGCTTTCTTT. Translated, it gives CASSPRDRDTEAFF.

DNA for the CDR3: TGTGCCAGCAGCCAAGATGGCGGGGGTATGACAGATACGCAGTATTTT. Translated, it gives CASSQDGGGMTDTQYF. The chain employs TRBV4-2 and TRBJ2-3, with 7 bases lining up with TRBD2. The CDR3 totals 16 residues. The V and J ends lost 0 bases and 3 bases, in that order; junction bases with no gene match: 6. Germline-derived CDR1 and CDR2 are LGHNA and YNFKEQ.

At least ten counts were recorded for this clone. V is TRBV4-1 and J is TRBJ1-1; D is uncertain. The V gene's germline CDR1 is MGHRA and CDR2 YSYEKL. V lost 3 bases and J lost 4, with 15 bases in between. The CDR3 sequence is 15 residues long. DNA for the CDR3: TGCGCCAGCAGCCAGGCCTCGAGGTTTCGCACTGAAGCTTTCTTT. Its translation: CASSQASRFRTEAFF.

V gene TRBV9 combines with J gene TRBJ2-2; D is possibly TRBD2 (5 bases). This CDR3 spans 15 amino acids. Germline values: CDR1 SGDLS, CDR2 YYNGEE. The ends were cut back, 4 bases at V and 1 base at J, with 11 bases in the middle. Here the CDR3 reads CASSPKAGNTGELFF. The DNA of the CDR3 is TGTGCCAGCAGCCCTAAGGCGGGGAACACCGGGGAGCTGTTTTTT.

This sequence joins TRBV5-1 and TRBJ2-2; the D is unclear. Trimming cost V 6 bases and J 6 bases, with 18 bases left between them. The CDR3 runs 15 residues. Germline V gene data show CDR1 as SGHRS and CDR2 as YFSETQ. The CDR3 spells CASTLPLSPAGELFF. CDR3 DNA sequence: TGCGCCAGCACCCTACCTCTGAGTCCTGCCGGGGAGCTGTTTTTT.

The V and J genes are TRBV5-1 and TRBJ1-3; no reliable D call. CDR3 length equals 15 residues. Germline lookup yields CDR1 SGHRS and CDR2 YFSETQ. Trimming pared 0 bases from V and 0 bases from J, leaving 7 bases between. In nucleotides, the CDR3 is TGCGCCAGCAGCTTGGCCCCGAGCTCTGGAAACACCATATATTTT. Translating gives CASSLAPSSGNTIYF. Full variable domain (missing parts from reference TRBV5-1 and TRBJ1-3): KAGVTQTPRYLIKTRGQQVTLSCSPISGHRSVSWYQQTPGQGLQFLFEYFSETQRNKGNFPGRFSGRQFSNSRSEMNVSTLELGDSALYLCASSLAPSSGNTIYFGEGSWLTVV.

This clone has a count of ten or more. The chain links TRBV9 to TRBJ1-1, with 10 bases aligning to TRBD1. The CDR3 is 15 residues long. In germline, CDR1 is SGDLS, CDR2 YYNGEE. The V and J ends lost 2 bases and 1 base, in that order; junction bases with no gene match: 2. The CDR3 nucleotides read TGTGCCAGCAGCGTGGGGACAGGGGCGAACACTGAAGCTTTCTTT. The encoded protein is CASSVGTGANTEAFF. The full variable domain, with the rest looked up from reference TRBV9 and TRBJ1-1, is DSGVTQTPKHLITATGQRVTLRCSPRSGDLSVYWYQQSLDQGLQFLIQYYNGEERAKGNILERFSAQQFPDLHSELNLSSLELGDSALYFCASSVGTGANTEAFFGQGTRLTVV.

The chain has TRBV19 and TRBJ2-5, with 9 bases matching TRBD1. Per germline, CDR1 LNHDA and CDR2 SQIVND (reference sequence). The CDR3 contains 13 residues. V lost 8 bases, J lost 3 bases, and 4 bases stayed unmatched. The CDR3, as DNA: TGTGCCAGTGCTACAGGGGGCAAAGAGACCCAGTACTTC. As protein: CASATGGKETQYF.

The chain carries TRBV7-3 and TRBJ1-2; 7 bases align to TRBD1. This CDR3 comprises 12 residues. Germline V lookup: CDR1 SGHTA, CDR2 FQGTGA. V lost 8 bases, J lost 7 bases, and 7 bases stayed unmatched. Here the CDR3 reads CASRGTEGGYTF. In DNA form, the CDR3 reads TGTGCCAGCCGAGGGACAGAAGGTGGCTACACCTTC.

The rearrangement links TRBV10-2 to TRBJ1-6; a weak D match, TRBD1 (5 bases). V gave up 2 bases and J gave up 8 bases, with 22 bases separating them. Germline CDR1 and CDR2: WSHSY and SAAADI. This CDR3 is 18 amino acids long. The DNA of the CDR3 is TGCGCCAGCAGTGAGACAGGCCTTTCTAGGACCGGAGATTCACCCCTCCACTTT. Residues: CASSETGLSRTGDSPLHF.

V usage is TRBV11-2 and J usage is TRBJ1-1, with D unresolved. CDR3 length: 11 residues. The V end was cut by 0 bases, the J end by 10 bases, with 6 bases between. Germline V gene lookup returns CDR1 SGHAT and CDR2 FQNNGV. CDR3 nucleotides: TGTGCCAGCAGCTTAGATAGTCCAGCTTTCTTT. Translation: CASSLDSPAFF.

The rearrangement joins TRBV9 to TRBJ1-2; 9 bases match TRBD1. The CDR3 contains 16 residues. The J segment lost 1 base and the V segment lost 2 bases, leaving 6 bases of the junction unmatched. CDR1 SGDLS and CDR2 YYNGEE come from the germline V gene. The CDR3 here is CASSVTGTGLNYGYTF. As DNA, the CDR3 is TGTGCCAGCAGCGTCACCGGGACAGGGCTTAACTATGGCTACACCTTC.

The chain couples TRBV10-3 to TRBJ1-2; 8 bases fit TRBD1. CDR1 and CDR2 (germline): ENHRY, SYGVKD. With V trimmed by 2 bases and J by 8 bases, 13 bases remained unmatched. The CDR3 consists of 16 residues. The CDR3 spells CAISEVPGQVAIGYTF. CDR3 DNA: TGTGCCATCAGTGAGGTCCCGGGACAGGTTGCTATAGGCTACACCTTC.